What follows are 3 T cell receptor beta chains derived from one specimen sequenced in a study of cytomegalovirus exposure and HLA in healthy donors (dated by TCRdb to the late 2010s). Library preparation employed the immunoSEQ multiplex PCR assay. For the multiplex PCR, a mixture combining 60 forward primers for TCR Vbeta segments and 13 reverse primers for TCR Jbeta segments was used. Held by TCRdb, this immuneACCESS table contains in-frame sequences only and omits some clones. Under half of the omission traces to an unresolved V gene where checked; the cause of the rest is unknown. Counted in this sample were about 180,000 clones; over 70% of them appeared once. The ten biggest clones cover 3.7% of the sample. Sample: PBMCs. The receptors originated from a woman aged 55-69 years in good health and CMV-seropositive.

This rearrangement joins TRBV28 to TRBJ2-7; TRBD1 might be the D (5 bases). V gave up 3 bases and J gave up 2 bases, with 11 bases separating them. The germline gives CDR1 MDHEN, CDR2 SYDVKM. The CDR3 runs to 14 residues. CDR3 amino acids: CASSLPGSTYEQYF. In nucleotides, the CDR3 is TGTGCCAGCAGTTTGCCAGGGTCAACCTACGAGCAGTACTTC. Combining the CDR3 with reference TRBV28 and TRBJ2-7 gives the whole variable domain DVKVTQSSRYLVKRTGEKVFLECVQDMDHENMFWYRQDPGLGLRLIYFSYDVKMKEKGDIPEGYSVSREKKERFSLILESASTNQTSMYLCASSLPGSTYEQYFGPGTRLTVT.

V gene TRBV19 combines with J gene TRBJ2-7, with TRBD1 identical over 9 bases. V lost 4 bases and J lost 6; bases outside the gene matches: 4. Germline V gene lookup returns CDR1 LNHDA and CDR2 SQIVND (reference sequence). This CDR3 is 13 amino acids long. The CDR3 DNA reads as TGTGCCAGTAGTACCGGGACAGGGCTCGAGCAGTACTTC. Translated: CASSTGTGLEQYF.

The rearrangement uses TRBV6-5 and TRBJ1-1, with D possibly TRBD1 on 6 matching bases. The CDR3 is 15 amino acids. Deletions cut 5 bases from V and 0 bases from J, with 13 bases between. Germline CDR1 reads MNHEY; CDR2 reads SVGAGI. The CDR3: CASSREDSLNTEAFF. CDR3 DNA sequence: TGTGCCAGCAGTAGAGAGGACAGCTTGAACACTGAAGCTTTCTTT.